This entry lists 7 T cell receptor beta chains sequenced from one sample in a study of human T cells and chemical hapten exposure. The time point was: patch test 1, 2 weeks after DPC sensitization. The treatment: therapeutic diphenylcyclopropenone sensitization with weekly scalp DPC. Using its own MiXCR run on the RACE reads, TCRdb lists one record per CDR3 protein. The sample consists of approximately 350,000 distinct CDR3 sequences, under 8% of them appearing once. The sequencing used whole blood, collected in connection with sensitization to the hapten diphenylcyclopropenone (DPC). These receptors originate from a woman aged 18 to 35 with alopecia areata. Some clones in this sample may be carry-over from other donors' samples.

In this sample, this clonotype turned up many times. The gene calls are TRBV6-2 or TRBV6-3 and TRBJ2-1; TRBD2 aligns across 11 bases. The CDR3 runs to 16 residues. V lost 1 base to trimming and J lost 4 bases; unmatched junction nucleotides: 3. Germline CDR1 reads MNHEY; CDR2 reads SVGEGT. The DNA for the CDR3 is TGTGCCAGCAGTTACTTAGCGGGGGGGATATACAATGAGCAGTTCTTC. Translating gives CASSYLAGGIYNEQFF.

This clonotype was seen many times. The chain carries TRBV12-3 or TRBV12-4 and TRBJ1-5, with no clear D. The CDR3 sequence is 15 residues long. V was pared by 1 base and J by 1 base, with 8 bases between. CDR3 DNA sequence: TGTGCCAGCAGTTTAGAGCGGTCGAGCAATCAGCCCCAGCATTTT. It codes for CASSLERSSNQPQHF.

Ten or more counts support this clonotype. This chain uses TRBV27 with TRBJ1-2; D is unresolved. The CDR3 has 15 residues. V dropped 6 bases and J dropped 7 bases, with 21 bases sitting between them. Germline CDR1 reads MNHEY; CDR2 reads SMNVEV (reference sequence). CDR3 residues: CASRVSNVGGSGYTF. The CDR3 DNA reads as TGTGCCAGCAGAGTTTCAAATGTCGGAGGGAGTGGCTACACCTTC.

The genes are TRBV3-1 and TRBJ2-2; D possibly corresponds to TRBD1 (6 bases). V lost 4 bases and J 4 bases, leaving 7 bases between the germline ends. CDR3 length: 13 residues. Germline assignment: CDR1 LGHDT and CDR2 YNNKEL (reference sequence). CDR3 sequence: CASSPRGTGELFF. The CDR3 bases are TGTGCCAGCAGCCCCAGGGGCACCGGGGAGCTGTTTTTT.

The V call is TRBV6-2 or TRBV6-3, the J call TRBJ1-5; D unclear. Per germline, CDR1 MNHEY and CDR2 SVGEGT. V was trimmed by 8 bases and J by 3 bases, leaving 14 bases between them. This CDR3 spans 14 amino acids. The CDR3: CASHNRLSNQPQHF. As DNA, the CDR3 is TGTGCCAGCCACAACCGGTTGTCCAATCAGCCCCAGCATTTT.

The chain has TRBV4-2 and TRBJ1-5; 10 bases fit TRBD1. V dropped 4 bases and J dropped 5; count of bases not matched to a gene: 5. From germline, CDR1 is LGHNA and CDR2 YNFKEQ. This CDR3 has 15 amino acids. CDR3 nucleotide sequence: TGTGCCAGCAGCCTCGGACAGGGGGTTCATCAGCCCCAGCATTTT. Translated: CASSLGQGVHQPQHF.

This clonotype was counted a few times. The chain joins TRBV27 to TRBJ2-1, with D tentatively TRBD1 (6 bases). Germline V gene data show CDR1 as MNHEY and CDR2 as SMNVEV (reference sequence). CDR3 length: 17 amino acids. With 6 bases removed from V and 0 bases from J, the gap between germline ends came to 18 bases. CDR3: CASSPGVRGSSYNEQFF. The CDR3 nucleotides are TGTGCCAGCAGCCCAGGGGTGAGGGGGAGCTCCTACAATGAGCAGTTCTTC.